The 8 T cell receptor beta chains in this list originate from one sample, sequenced in a study of identical twins. One entry per CDR3 protein, called by TCRdb with MiXCR from the 5' RACE reads. The sample lists roughly 720,000 distinct CDR3 sequences, over 15% occurring once. Separately, the same data were catalogued under a study of T cells expressing NK-cell markers.

Sequencing used PBMCs. These receptor sequences come from a woman younger than 35 in good health.

The V gene is TRBV7-9, the J gene TRBJ2-7; D unresolved. V shed 2 bases and J shed 2 bases, with 7 bases lying between them. CDR1 SEHNR and CDR2 FQNEAQ come from the germline V gene (reference sequence). CDR3 length: 13 amino acids. The CDR3 DNA reads as TGTGCCAGCAGCTTAAGCAACACCTACGAGCAGTACTTC. It is translated as CASSLSNTYEQYF.

This clonotype has more than one count but fewer than ten. The chain combines TRBV20-1 with TRBJ1-2; D unresolved. V was cut by 5 bases and J by 7 bases, with 11 bases left in between. Germline V gives CDR1 DFQATT, CDR2 SNEGSKA (reference sequence). This CDR3 contains 11 residues. CDR3 amino acids: CSAGRSFGYTF. The CDR3 DNA reads as TGCAGTGCTGGAAGGAGTTTTGGCTACACCTTC.

This clonotype showed up many times. The chain links TRBV12-3 or TRBV12-4 to TRBJ2-7, with D uncertain. Trimming pared 3 bases from V and 7 bases from J, leaving 7 bases between. The CDR3 spans 11 residues. The CDR3 DNA reads as TGTGCCAGCAGTTTCATGGGGGAGCAGTACTTC. Residues: CASSFMGEQYF.

This clonotype was detected a few times. The V call is TRBV12-3 or TRBV12-4, the J call TRBJ1-1; D unclear. CDR3 length: 15 residues. The ends were cut back, 6 bases at V and 1 base at J, with 15 bases in the middle. CDR3 residues: CASRRPGSANTEAFF. The CDR3 DNA sequence: TGTGCCAGCAGACGACCGGGCTCGGCGAACACTGAAGCTTTCTTT.

The rearrangement uses TRBV7-3 and TRBJ2-7; 8 nucleotides agree with TRBD2. V shed 2 bases, J shed 4 bases, and the junction held 13 bases outside the gene matches. The germline V gene has CDR1 SGHTA and CDR2 FQGTGA. This CDR3 comprises 17 residues. This chain's CDR3 is CASSLGPATGGLYEQYF. CDR3 nucleotides: TGTGCCAGCAGCTTAGGCCCTGCGACGGGGGGGTTGTACGAGCAGTACTTC.

This clonotype was detected a few times. CDR3 region: CASSQTWGSVATGELFF. CDR3 nucleotides: TGTGCCAGCAGCCAAACTTGGGGTAGCGTGGCCACCGGGGAGCTGTTTTTT. The chain couples TRBV14 to TRBJ2-2, with a weak D call TRBD2 (5 bases). V gave up 2 bases and J gave up 4 bases, with 17 bases separating them. CDR1 is SGHDN and CDR2 is FVKESK in the germline V gene. The CDR3 is 17 amino acids.

This clonotype has only a few counts. The V call is TRBV12-3 or TRBV12-4, the J call TRBJ2-1; maybe TRBD2 (6 bases). The CDR3 length is 14 residues. Trimming removed 2 bases from V and 5 bases from J, with 10 bases in between. CDR3 loop: CASSLWGGNNEQFF. The DNA for the CDR3 is TGTGCCAGCAGTTTATGGGGAGGTAACAATGAGCAGTTCTTC.

This clonotype was observed a handful of times. This sequence joins TRBV27 and TRBJ2-1; 7 positions agree with TRBD2. With 10 bases clipped from V and 8 bases from J, the junction kept 17 bases outside the gene matches. The germline V gene has CDR1 MNHEY and CDR2 SMNVEV (reference sequence). The CDR3 has 15 amino acids. The CDR3 nucleotides are TGTGCCATCCAGCGGGGCGCGGGTCTGCCGGATGAGCAGTTCTTC. Translating gives CAIQRGAGLPDEQFF.